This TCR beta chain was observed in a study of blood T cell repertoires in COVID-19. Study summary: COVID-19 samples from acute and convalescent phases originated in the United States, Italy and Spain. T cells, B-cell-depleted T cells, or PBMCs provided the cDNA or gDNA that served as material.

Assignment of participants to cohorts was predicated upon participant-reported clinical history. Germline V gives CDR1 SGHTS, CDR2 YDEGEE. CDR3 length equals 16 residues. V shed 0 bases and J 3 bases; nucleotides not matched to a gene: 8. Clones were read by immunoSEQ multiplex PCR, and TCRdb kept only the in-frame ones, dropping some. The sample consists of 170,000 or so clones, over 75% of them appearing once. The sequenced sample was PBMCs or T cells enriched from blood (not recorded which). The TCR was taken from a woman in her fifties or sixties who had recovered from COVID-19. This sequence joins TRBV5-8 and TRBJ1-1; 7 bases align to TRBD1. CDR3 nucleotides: TGTGCCAGCAGCTTGGAGGCAGGGGGTTTCTACACTGAAGCTTTCTTT. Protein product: CASSLEAGGFYTEAFF.